These T cell receptor beta chains were read from a single sample in a study of ipilimumab plus nivolumab after autologous stem cell transplantation. Libraries were prepared by immunoSEQ multiplex PCR; TCRdb keeps only in-frame clonotypes and omits some of them. Of about 47,000 clones listed, more than 70% are singletons. The source material was PBMCs, sampled in a trial of ipilimumab plus nivolumab as post-transplant consolidation. Source of these receptors: a male donor with multiple myeloma. Both conserved end residues are part of each CDR3. The D gene is left open where the match is weak. Clone size is shown for a subset of rows, as once, few, many or a class of expanded clone.

v_call	d_call	j_call	clone_size	cdr3_aa	cdr3_nt
TRBV29-1	.	TRBJ2-7	.	CSVNRRGEQYF	TGCAGCGTTAATCGTCGGGGCGAGCAGTACTTC
TRBV29-1	.	TRBJ2-7	once	CSVGGYEQYF	TGCAGCGTGGGCGGCTACGAGCAGTACTTC
TRBV5-1	TRBD1	TRBJ2-3	.	CASSSGVTGVSTDTQYF	TGCGCCAGCAGCTCAGGGGTAACAGGGGTTAGCACAGATACGCAGTATTTT
TRBV27	.	TRBJ2-1	.	CASTNPGGPYNEQFF	TGTGCCAGCACTAACCCGGGGGGCCCCTACAATGAGCAGTTCTTC
TRBV27	TRBD1	TRBJ2-5	.	CASSPNGQGETQYF	TGTGCCAGCAGCCCTAACGGACAGGGAGAGACCCAGTACTTC
TRBV2	TRBD1	TRBJ1-1	.	CASSEGQGWTEAFF	TGTGCCAGCAGTGAGGGACAGGGATGGACTGAAGCTTTCTTT
TRBV7-6	TRBD2	TRBJ2-4	.	CASSPGGGLRIQYF	TGTGCCAGCAGCCCGGGGGGAGGCTTGAGGATTCAGTACTTC
TRBV5-1	.	TRBJ1-5	few	CASSEGGADQPQHF	TGCGCCAGCAGCGAGGGGGGGGCCGATCAGCCCCAGCATTTT
TRBV6-1	.	TRBJ2-3	.	CASSAIPRAGDTQYF	TGTGCCAGCAGTGCTATCCCAAGGGCGGGAGATACGCAGTATTTT
TRBV6-1	.	TRBJ2-5	.	CASTQGFFQETQYF	TGTGCCAGCACACAGGGCTTTTTCCAAGAGACCCAGTACTTC
TRBV5-4	.	TRBJ2-3	.	CASSLGGLKPTSTDTQYF	TGTGCCAGCAGCTTGGGGGGCCTGAAACCGACTAGCACAGATACGCAGTATTTT
TRBV27	TRBD1	TRBJ1-6	.	CASTDRAHNSPLHF	TGTGCCAGCACCGACAGGGCTCATAATTCACCCCTCCACTTT
TRBV7-3	.	TRBJ2-7	.	CASSLTFGPYEQYF	TGTGCCAGCAGCTTAACGTTTGGGCCCTACGAGCAGTACTTC
TRBV5-1	TRBD1	TRBJ1-2	.	CASSHGDRVNYGYTF	TGCGCCAGCAGCCACGGGGACAGGGTAAACTATGGCTACACCTTC
TRBV30	.	TRBJ2-1	.	CAWSGRARYNEQFF	TGTGCCTGGAGTGGCAGGGCGCGGTACAATGAGCAGTTCTTC
TRBV6-6	.	TRBJ1-3	.	CASSYEGGSGNTIYF	TGTGCCAGCAGTTACGAGGGCGGCTCTGGAAACACCATATATTTT